One sample yielded the 10 T cell receptor beta chains listed below, sequenced in a study of tumor-infiltrating lymphocytes in localized non-small cell lung cancer. Measured with immunoSEQ multiplex PCR; TCRdb has only the in-frame clones, and not every one. The sample holds about 10,000 clones; roughly four fifths are singletons and the top ten take 9.8%. The sample comprised uninvolved lung tissue not adjacent to the tumor. The receptors were sampled from a human donor with non-small cell lung cancer.

The chain joins TRBV4-1 to TRBJ2-1, with 15 positions matching TRBD2. Per the germline V gene, CDR1 is MGHRA and CDR2 is YSYEKL. The CDR3 has 22 residues. Trimming removed 2 bases from V and 8 bases from J; junction bases left unmatched: 22. The CDR3 DNA follows: TGCGCCAGCAGCCAACCCTCGCTCCGGGACAGTCGGACTAGCGGGAGGGCCGATGAGCAGTTCTTC. Translating it yields CASSQPSLRDSRTSGRADEQFF.

The chain carries TRBV7-3 and TRBJ1-2; D gene uncertain. Trimming pared 2 bases from V and 6 bases from J, leaving 10 bases between. CDR1 SGHTA and CDR2 FQGTGA come from the germline V gene. The CDR3 consists of 13 residues. CDR3 nucleotides: TGTGCCAGCAGCTTATCGCGTACAGATGGCTACACCTTC. It translates to CASSLSRTDGYTF.

V usage is TRBV5-1 and J usage is TRBJ1-2, with 8 positions matching TRBD1. From germline, CDR1 is SGHRS and CDR2 YFSETQ. V dropped 3 bases and J dropped 6; count of bases not matched to a gene: 7. The CDR3 is made up of 14 amino acids. CDR3 residues: CASSSGTGLDGYTF. CDR3 nucleotides: TGCGCCAGCAGCTCCGGGACAGGATTGGATGGCTACACCTTC.

This rearrangement joins TRBV18 to TRBJ2-7, with TRBD1 matching over 8 bases. Germline V lookup: CDR1 KGHSH, CDR2 LQKENI. The CDR3 spans 15 residues. The V gene end was trimmed by 1 base and the J gene end by 5 bases; junction bases not matched to a gene: 7. CDR3 nucleotides: TGTGCCAGCTCACCACAGACAGGGGAGACTCACGAGCAGTACTTC. Translation: CASSPQTGETHEQYF.

Notes on this clone: Other DNA sequences of this sample code for an identical CDR3. The V and J genes are TRBV27 and TRBJ1-1, with D possibly matching TRBD1 (5 bases). CDR1 and CDR2 (germline): MNHEY, SMNVEV (reference sequence). The V and J ends lost 5 bases and 2 bases respectively, with 12 bases between them. There are 14 residues in the CDR3. The CDR3: CASSPGGGNTEAFF. The CDR3 DNA is TGTGCCAGCAGTCCCGGGGGGGGAAACACTGAAGCTTTCTTT.

This clone appeared once. J is TRBJ1-4 and V is TRBV15, with a possible D match to TRBD1 (5 bases). Trimming removed 1 base from V and 6 bases from J, with 6 bases in between. The CDR3 runs 13 residues. The germline V gene encodes CDR1 LNHNV and CDR2 YYDKDF (reference sequence). The CDR3 sequence: CATSRVGDEKLFF. DNA of the CDR3: TGTGCCACCAGCAGAGTGGGGGATGAAAAACTGTTTTTT.

The chain carries TRBV6-5 and TRBJ1-3, with TRBD1 matching over 8 bases. V was pared by 5 bases and J by 3 bases, with 6 bases of the junction left unmatched. Per germline, CDR1 MNHEY and CDR2 SVGAGI. This CDR3 has 15 amino acids. The CDR3 nucleotides read TGTGCCAGCAGTCTCCGGACAGGGAGTGGAAACACCATATATTTT. Translated, it gives CASSLRTGSGNTIYF.

The chain carries TRBV7-9 and TRBJ2-5, with D perhaps matching TRBD2 (6 bases). Matching the DNA end better, TRBJ2-7 makes the J call doubtful. The CDR3 totals 15 residues. Germline V gene lookup returns CDR1 SEHNR and CDR2 FQNEAQ (reference sequence). The chain's CDR3 is CASSLGSGERYEQYF. DNA for the CDR3: TGTGCCAGCAGCCTGGGATCGGGGGAACGATACGAGCAGTACTTC.

CDR3 nucleotide sequence: TGTGCCAGCAGCTTCAACAGCGACAATGAGCAGTTCTTC. Encoded protein: CASSFNSDNEQFF. V and J are TRBV7-6 and TRBJ2-1; D is ambiguous. The V and J ends lost 3 bases and 5 bases respectively, with 8 bases between them. This CDR3 is built from 13 residues. Germline V lookup: CDR1 SGHVS, CDR2 FNYEAQ.

V usage is TRBV28 and J usage is TRBJ1-1; 7 bases are shared with TRBD1. The CDR3 length is 19 residues. J gave up 0 bases and V 6 bases, and 19 bases lay outside the gene matches. The germline gives CDR1 MDHEN, CDR2 SYDVKM. The CDR3 DNA is TGTGCCAGCAGGGAAGCCGGGACAGCCATATACTCCATGAACACTGAAGCTTTCTTT. Its translation: CASREAGTAIYSMNTEAFF.